The following is a T cell receptor (beta chain) sequence with its context. The antigen remains unidentified. The data belong to a study of T cell responses to AZD1222 COVID-19 vaccine. Overall study findings and caveats: Spike-specific TCR breadth and depth were elevated following two AZD1222 doses. Clonal diversity may have been underestimated in mostly white British donors. Repertoire sampling occurred only after the peak T cell response.

Second doses were pooled across both intervals (about 4 or about 12 weeks). Losses at the gene ends were 6 bases for V and 5 bases for J; bases not matched to a gene: 2. Germline V CDR1 and CDR2: LNHDA, SQIVND (reference sequence). The CDR3 loop spans 13 amino acids. Data came from immunoSEQ multiplex PCR; TCRdb stores just in-frame clones and leaves some out. The sample lists around 150,000 clones; about 90% were seen once. This receptor was taken from an adult who received the AZD1222 COVID-19 vaccine. V gene TRBV19 combines with J gene TRBJ2-5, with TRBD2 identical over 11 bases. Sequenced here: peripheral blood, sampled 28 days after the second AZD1222 dose. The CDR3 coding sequence is TGTGCCAGTAGGGGACTAGCGGAGGAGACCCAGTACTTC. This gives the protein CASRGLAEETQYF.